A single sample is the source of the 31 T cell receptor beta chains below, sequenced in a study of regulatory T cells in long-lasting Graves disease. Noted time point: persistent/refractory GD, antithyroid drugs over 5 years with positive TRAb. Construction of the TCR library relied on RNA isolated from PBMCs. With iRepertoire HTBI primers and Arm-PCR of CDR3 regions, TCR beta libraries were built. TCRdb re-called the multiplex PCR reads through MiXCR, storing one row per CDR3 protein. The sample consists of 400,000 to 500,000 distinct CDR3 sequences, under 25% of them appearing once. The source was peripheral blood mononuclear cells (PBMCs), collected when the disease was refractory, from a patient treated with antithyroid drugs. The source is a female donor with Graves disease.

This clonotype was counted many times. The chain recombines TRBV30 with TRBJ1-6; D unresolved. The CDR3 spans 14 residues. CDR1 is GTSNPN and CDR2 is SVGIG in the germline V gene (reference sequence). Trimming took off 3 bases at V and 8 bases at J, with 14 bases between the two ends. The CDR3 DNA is TGTGCCTGGAGCCAACGCTTGGACGATTCACCCCTCCACTTT. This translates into CAWSQRLDDSPLHF.

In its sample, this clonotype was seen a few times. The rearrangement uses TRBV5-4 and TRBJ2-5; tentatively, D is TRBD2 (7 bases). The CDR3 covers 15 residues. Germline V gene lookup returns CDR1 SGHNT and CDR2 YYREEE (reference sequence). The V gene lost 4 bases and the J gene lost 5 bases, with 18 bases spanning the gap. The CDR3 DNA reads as TGTGCCAGCAGCACGACCCAGGGGAGGGAGGAGACCCAGTACTTC. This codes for CASSTTQGREETQYF. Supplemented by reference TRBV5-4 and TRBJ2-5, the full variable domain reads ETGVTQSPTHLIKTRGQQVTLRCSSQSGHNTVSWYQQALGQGPQFIFQYYREEENGRGNFPPRFSGLQFPNYSSELNVNALELDDSALYLCASSTTQGREETQYFGPGTRLLVL.

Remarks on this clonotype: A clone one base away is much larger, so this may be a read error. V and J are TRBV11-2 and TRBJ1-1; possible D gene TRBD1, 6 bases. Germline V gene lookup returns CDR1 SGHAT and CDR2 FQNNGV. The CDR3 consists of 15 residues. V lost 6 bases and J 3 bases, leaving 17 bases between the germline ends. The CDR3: CASSARWGPDTEAFF. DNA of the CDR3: TGTGCCAGCAGTGCCAGGTGGGGGCCGGACACTGAAGCTTTCTTT.

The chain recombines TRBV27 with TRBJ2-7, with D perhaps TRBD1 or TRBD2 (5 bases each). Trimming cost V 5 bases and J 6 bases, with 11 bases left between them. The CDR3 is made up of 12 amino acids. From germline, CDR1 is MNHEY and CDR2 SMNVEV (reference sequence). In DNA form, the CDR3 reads TGTGCCAGCAGTGAAACAGGAGGCGAGCAGTACTTC. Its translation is CASSETGGEQYF.

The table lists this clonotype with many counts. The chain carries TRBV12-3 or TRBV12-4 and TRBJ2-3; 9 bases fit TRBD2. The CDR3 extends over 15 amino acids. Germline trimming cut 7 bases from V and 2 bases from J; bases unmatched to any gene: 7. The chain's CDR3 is CASTRAGGVTDTQYF. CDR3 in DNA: TGTGCCAGCACCAGGGCGGGAGGGGTCACAGATACGCAGTATTTT.

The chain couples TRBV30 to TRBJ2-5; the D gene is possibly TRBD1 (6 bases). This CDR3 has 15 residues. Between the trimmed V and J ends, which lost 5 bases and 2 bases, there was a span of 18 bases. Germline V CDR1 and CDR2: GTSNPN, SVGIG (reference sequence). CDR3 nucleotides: TGTGCCTGGGGTAGGGGGACATCTAGACAAGAGACCCAGTACTTC. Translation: CAWGRGTSRQETQYF. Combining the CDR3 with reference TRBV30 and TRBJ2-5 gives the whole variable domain SQTIHQWPATLVQPVGSPLSLECTVEGTSNPNLYWYRQAAGRGLQLLFYSVGIGQISSEVPQNLSASRPQDRQFILSSKKLLLSDSGFYLCAWGRGTSRQETQYFGPGTRLLVL.

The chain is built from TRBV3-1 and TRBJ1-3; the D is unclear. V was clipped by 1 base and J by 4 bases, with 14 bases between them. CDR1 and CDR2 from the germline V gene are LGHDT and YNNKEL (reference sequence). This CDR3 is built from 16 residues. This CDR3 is CASSQGEGMRGNTIYF. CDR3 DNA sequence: TGTGCCAGCAGCCAAGGCGAGGGAATGAGGGGAAACACCATATATTTT.

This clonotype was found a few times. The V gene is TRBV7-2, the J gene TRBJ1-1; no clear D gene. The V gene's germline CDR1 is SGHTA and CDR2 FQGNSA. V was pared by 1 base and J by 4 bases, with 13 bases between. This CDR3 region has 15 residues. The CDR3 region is CASSLVDEVGTEAFF. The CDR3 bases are TGTGCCAGCAGCTTAGTTGATGAGGTAGGCACTGAAGCTTTCTTT.

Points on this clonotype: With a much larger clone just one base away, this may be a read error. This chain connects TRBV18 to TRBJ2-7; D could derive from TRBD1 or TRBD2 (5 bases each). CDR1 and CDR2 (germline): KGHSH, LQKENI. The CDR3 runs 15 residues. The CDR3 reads CASSPRPGSSHEQYF. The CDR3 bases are TGTGCCAGCTCACCTCGCCCAGGGAGCTCCCACGAGCAGTACTTC. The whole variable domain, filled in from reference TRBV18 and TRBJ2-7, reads NAGVMQNPRHLVRRRGQEARLRCSPMKGHSHVYWYRQLPEEGLKFMVYLQKENIIDESGMPKERFSAEFPKEGPSILRIQQVVRGDSAAYFCASSPRPGSSHEQYFGPGTRLTVT.

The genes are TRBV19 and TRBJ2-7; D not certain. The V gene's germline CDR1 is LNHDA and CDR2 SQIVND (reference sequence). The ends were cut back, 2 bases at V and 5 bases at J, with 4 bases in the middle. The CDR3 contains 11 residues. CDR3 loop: CASSISDEQYF. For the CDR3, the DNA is TGTGCCAGTAGTATATCCGACGAGCAGTACTTC.

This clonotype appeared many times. In nucleotides, the CDR3 is TGTGCCAGCAGTTTTGGTCTACTACAGCCCCAGCATTTT. Its translation: CASSFGLLQPQHF. The V call is TRBV28, the J call TRBJ1-5, with unresolved D. This CDR3 spans 13 amino acids. V was trimmed by 3 bases and J by 7 bases, leaving 10 bases between them. The V gene's germline CDR1 is MDHEN and CDR2 SYDVKM.

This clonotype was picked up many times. This CDR3 reads CASSSLSEPDQPQHF. The CDR3 DNA reads as TGTGCCAGCAGCTCGTTATCCGAACCGGATCAGCCCCAGCATTTT. The rearrangement uses TRBV5-6 and TRBJ1-5; the D is unclear. Looked up from germline, CDR1 is SGHDT and CDR2 is YYEEEE. The CDR3 runs 15 residues. Between the trimmed V and J ends, which lost 3 bases and 5 bases, there was a span of 15 bases.

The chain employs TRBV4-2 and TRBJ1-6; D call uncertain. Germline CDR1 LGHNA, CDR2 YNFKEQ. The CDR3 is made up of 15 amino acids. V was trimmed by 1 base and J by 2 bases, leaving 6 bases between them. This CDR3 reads CASSQGQTYNSPLHF. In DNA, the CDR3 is TGTGCCAGCAGCCAAGGTCAGACCTATAATTCACCCCTCCACTTT.

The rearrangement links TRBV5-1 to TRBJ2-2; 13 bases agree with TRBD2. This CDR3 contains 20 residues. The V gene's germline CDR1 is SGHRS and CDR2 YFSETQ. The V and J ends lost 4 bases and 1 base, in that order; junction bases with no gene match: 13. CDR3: CASSPAVGTSGTVNTGELFF. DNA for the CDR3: TGCGCCAGCAGCCCGGCGGTAGGGACTAGCGGGACGGTGAACACCGGGGAGCTGTTTTTT.

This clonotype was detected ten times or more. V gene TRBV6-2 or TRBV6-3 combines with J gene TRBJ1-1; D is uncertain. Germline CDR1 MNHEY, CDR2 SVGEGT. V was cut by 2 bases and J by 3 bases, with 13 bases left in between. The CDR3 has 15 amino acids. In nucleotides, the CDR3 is TGTGCCAGCAGTTACGGATTGTCCGGGCACACTGAAGCTTTCTTT. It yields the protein CASSYGLSGHTEAFF.

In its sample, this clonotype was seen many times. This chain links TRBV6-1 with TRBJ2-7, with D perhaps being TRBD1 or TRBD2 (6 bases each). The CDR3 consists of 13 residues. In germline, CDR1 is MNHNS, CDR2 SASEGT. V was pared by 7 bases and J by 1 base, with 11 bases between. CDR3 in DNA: TGTGCCAGCAAAAGGGGGGAGTCCTACGAGCAGTACTTC. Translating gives CASKRGESYEQYF.

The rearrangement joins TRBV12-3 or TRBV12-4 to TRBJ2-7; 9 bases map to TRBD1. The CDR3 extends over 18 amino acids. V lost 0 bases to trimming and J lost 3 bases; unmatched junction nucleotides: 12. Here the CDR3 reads CASSLATGGGPGLYEQYF. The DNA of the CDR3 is TGTGCCAGCAGTTTAGCGACAGGGGGTGGCCCGGGCCTCTACGAGCAGTACTTC.

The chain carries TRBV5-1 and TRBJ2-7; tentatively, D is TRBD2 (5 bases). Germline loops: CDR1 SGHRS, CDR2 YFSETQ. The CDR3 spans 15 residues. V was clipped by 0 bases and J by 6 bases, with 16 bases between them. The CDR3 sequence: CASSLDTLRSGEQYF. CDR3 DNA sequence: TGCGCCAGCAGCTTGGATACACTACGGAGCGGCGAGCAGTACTTC.

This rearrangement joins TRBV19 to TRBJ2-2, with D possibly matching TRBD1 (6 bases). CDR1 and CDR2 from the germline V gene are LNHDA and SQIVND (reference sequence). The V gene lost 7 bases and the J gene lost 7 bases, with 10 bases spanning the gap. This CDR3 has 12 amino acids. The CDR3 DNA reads TGTGCCAGTACTTTGACAGGCGGGGAGCTGTTTTTT. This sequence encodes CASTLTGGELFF.

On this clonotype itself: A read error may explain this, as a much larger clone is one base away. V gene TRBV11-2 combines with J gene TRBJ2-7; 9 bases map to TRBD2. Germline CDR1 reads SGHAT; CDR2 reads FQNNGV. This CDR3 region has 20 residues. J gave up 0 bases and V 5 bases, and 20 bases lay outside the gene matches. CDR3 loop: CASSRTIGLSGRLSSYEQYF. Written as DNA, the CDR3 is TGTGCCAGCAGCCGCACCATCGGACTAAGCGGGAGGTTGAGCTCCTACGAGCAGTACTTC.

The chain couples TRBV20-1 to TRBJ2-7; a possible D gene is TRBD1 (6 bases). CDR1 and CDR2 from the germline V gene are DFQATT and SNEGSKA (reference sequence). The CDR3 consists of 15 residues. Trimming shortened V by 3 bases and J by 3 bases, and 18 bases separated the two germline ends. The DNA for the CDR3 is TGCAGTGCTAGGTCTCTACAGGGTGGCTACTACGAGCAGTACTTC. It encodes CSARSLQGGYYEQYF.

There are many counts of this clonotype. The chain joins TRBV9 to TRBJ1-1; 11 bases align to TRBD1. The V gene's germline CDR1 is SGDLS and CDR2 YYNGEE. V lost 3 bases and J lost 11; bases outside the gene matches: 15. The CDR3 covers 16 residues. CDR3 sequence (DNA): TGTGCCAGCAGCGAAACTTTATGGGACAGGGGGAGTGGTGCTTTCTTT. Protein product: CASSETLWDRGSGAFF.

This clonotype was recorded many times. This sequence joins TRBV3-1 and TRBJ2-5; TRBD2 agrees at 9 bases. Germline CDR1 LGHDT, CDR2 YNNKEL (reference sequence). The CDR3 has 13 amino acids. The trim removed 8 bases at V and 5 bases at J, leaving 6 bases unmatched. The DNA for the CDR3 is TGTGCCAGCGAGGGACTAGCCGATGAGACCCAGTACTTC. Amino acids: CASEGLADETQYF.

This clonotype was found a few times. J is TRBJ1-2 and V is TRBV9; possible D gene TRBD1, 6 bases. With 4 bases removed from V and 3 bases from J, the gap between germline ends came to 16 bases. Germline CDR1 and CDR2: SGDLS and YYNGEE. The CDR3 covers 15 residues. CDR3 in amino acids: CASSPRDTTYYGYTF. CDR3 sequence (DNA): TGTGCCAGCAGCCCCCGGGACACAACCTACTATGGCTACACCTTC.

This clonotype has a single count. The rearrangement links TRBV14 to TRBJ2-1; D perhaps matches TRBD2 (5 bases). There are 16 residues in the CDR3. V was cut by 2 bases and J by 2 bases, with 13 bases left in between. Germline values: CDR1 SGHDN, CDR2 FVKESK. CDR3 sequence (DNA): TGTGCCAGCAGCCAAAAAGAGGGTCTGGCCTACAATGAGCAGTTCTTC. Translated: CASSQKEGLAYNEQFF.

CDR3 DNA: TGTGCCAGTCGGACAGACTTCGCCACTGAAGCTTTCTTT. It yields the protein CASRTDFATEAFF. This chain links TRBV19 with TRBJ1-1; D possibly corresponds to TRBD1 (6 bases). CDR1 LNHDA and CDR2 SQIVND come from the germline V gene (reference sequence). Trimming took off 8 bases at V and 4 bases at J, with 14 bases between the two ends. The CDR3 contains 13 residues.

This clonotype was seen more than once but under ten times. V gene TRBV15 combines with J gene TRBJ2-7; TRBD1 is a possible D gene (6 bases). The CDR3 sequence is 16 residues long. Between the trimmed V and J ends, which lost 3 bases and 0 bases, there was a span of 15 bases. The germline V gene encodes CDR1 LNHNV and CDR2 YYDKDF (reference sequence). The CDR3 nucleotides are TGTGCCACCAGCAGCGGGCTGGGGGCAGCCTCCTACGAGCAGTACTTC. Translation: CATSSGLGAASYEQYF.

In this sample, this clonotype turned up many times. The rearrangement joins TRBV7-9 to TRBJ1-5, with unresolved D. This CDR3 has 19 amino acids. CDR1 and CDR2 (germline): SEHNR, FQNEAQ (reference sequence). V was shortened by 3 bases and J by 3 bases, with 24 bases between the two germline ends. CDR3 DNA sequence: TGTGCCAGCAGCTTTATGTCTCTTAGGGCCAGGCAGGACAATCAGCCCCAGCATTTT. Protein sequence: CASSFMSLRARQDNQPQHF.

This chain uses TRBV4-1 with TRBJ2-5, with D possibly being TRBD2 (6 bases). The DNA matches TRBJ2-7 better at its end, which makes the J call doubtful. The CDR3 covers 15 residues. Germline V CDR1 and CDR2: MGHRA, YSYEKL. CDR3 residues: CASSQDREEAYEQYF. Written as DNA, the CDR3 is TGCGCCAGCAGCCAAGACAGGGAGGAAGCCTACGAGCAGTACTTC.

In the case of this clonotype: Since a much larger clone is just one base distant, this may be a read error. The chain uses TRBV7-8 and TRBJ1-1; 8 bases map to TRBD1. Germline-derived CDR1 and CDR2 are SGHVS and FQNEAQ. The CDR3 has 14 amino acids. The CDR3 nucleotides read TGTGCCAGCAGCGTTCGGGACAGGACCACTGAAACTTTCTTT. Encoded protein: CASSVRDRTTETFF.

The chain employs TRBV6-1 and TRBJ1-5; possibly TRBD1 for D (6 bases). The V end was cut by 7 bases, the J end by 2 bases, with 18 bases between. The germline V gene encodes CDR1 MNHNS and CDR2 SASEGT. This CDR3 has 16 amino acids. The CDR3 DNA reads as TGTGCCAGCACCCGGAGGGGGTCCAGGGGCAATCAGCCCCAGCATTTT. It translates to CASTRRGSRGNQPQHF.